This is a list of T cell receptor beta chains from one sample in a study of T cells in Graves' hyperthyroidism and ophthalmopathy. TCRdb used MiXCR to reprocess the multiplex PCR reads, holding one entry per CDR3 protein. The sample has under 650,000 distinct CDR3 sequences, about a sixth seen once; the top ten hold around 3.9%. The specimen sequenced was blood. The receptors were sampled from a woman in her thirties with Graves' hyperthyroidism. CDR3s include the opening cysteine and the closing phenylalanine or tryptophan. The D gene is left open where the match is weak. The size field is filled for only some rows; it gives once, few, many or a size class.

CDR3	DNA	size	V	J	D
CASSDRGGHEQYF	TGTGCCAGCAGTGATCGGGGAGGGCACGAGCAGTACTTC	many	TRBV6-1	TRBJ2-7	TRBD2
CASSLLFRGTGYNEQFF	TGTGCCAGCAGCTTATTATTTCGCGGGACAGGGTACAATGAGCAGTTCTTC	many	TRBV7-2	TRBJ2-1	TRBD1
CASSLIESHYNEQFF	TGCGCCAGCAGCTTGATTGAGTCCCACTACAATGAGCAGTTCTTC	few	TRBV5-1	TRBJ2-1	NA
CSARGDYEQYF	TGCAGTGCTAGGGGAGACTACGAGCAGTACTTC	many	TRBV20-1	TRBJ2-7	NA
CASSLGGLYQETQYF	TGTGCCAGCAGTTTAGGTGGGCTCTACCAAGAGACCCAGTACTTC	many	TRBV28	TRBJ2-5	NA
CASTPAGSYEQYF	TGTGCCAGCACCCCAGCGGGTAGCTACGAGCAGTACTTC	NA	TRBV7-8	TRBJ2-7	NA
CSVGGAGGGGYTF	TGCAGCGTTGGCGGGGCGGGGGGTGGGGGCTACACCTTC	NA	TRBV29-1	TRBJ1-2	NA
CASSPIPMRNEQFF	TGTGCCAGCAGCCCAATCCCGATGAGGAATGAGCAGTTCTTC	many	TRBV7-8	TRBJ2-1	NA
CASSVVGRYGYTF	TGTGCCAGCAGCGTAGTTGGCCGCTATGGCTACACCTTC	few	TRBV9	TRBJ1-2	NA
CSASGTSSEQFF	TGCAGTGCTTCCGGGACTAGCAGTGAGCAGTTCTTC	many	TRBV20-1	TRBJ2-1	TRBD2
CASTLGTSGYTF	TGTGCCAGCACCCTAGGGACTTCTGGCTACACCTTC	few	TRBV7-9	TRBJ1-2	NA
CASSYTSRTHSADTQYF	TGTGCCAGCAGCTATACGTCTCGGACACACTCCGCAGATACGCAGTATTTT	many	TRBV3-2	TRBJ2-3	NA
CASSTRTGGTDTQYF	TGTGCCAGCAGCACTCGGACAGGGGGCACAGATACGCAGTATTTT	many	TRBV9	TRBJ2-3	TRBD1
CASSLRTGGTYEQYF	TGTGCCAGCAGTTTAAGGACAGGGGGGACCTACGAGCAGTACTTC	many	TRBV27	TRBJ2-7	TRBD1
CAIPGTATNTGELFF	TGTGCCATCCCCGGGACAGCCACGAACACCGGGGAGCTGTTTTTT	many	TRBV6-2/TRBV6-3	TRBJ2-2	TRBD1
CASSLYASYERFF	TGCGCCAGCAGCTTGTATGCTTCGTATGAGCGGTTCTTC	NA	TRBV5-1	TRBJ2-1	NA
CASSQGTGALYGYTF	TGCGCCAGCAGCCAGGGGACAGGGGCCCTCTATGGCTACACCTTC	NA	TRBV4-3	TRBJ1-2	TRBD1
CASSPYTGSPIEAFF	TGTGCCAGCTCGCCGTACACAGGGAGCCCTATTGAAGCTTTCTTT	many	TRBV18	TRBJ1-1	NA
CSASGTSRPYEQYF	TGCAGTGCAAGTGGGACTAGCCGGCCCTACGAGCAGTACTTC	many	TRBV20-1	TRBJ2-7	TRBD2
CASSPWNEAYEQYF	TGTGCCAGCAGTCCATGGAACGAGGCCTACGAGCAGTACTTC	many	TRBV6-2/TRBV6-3	TRBJ2-7	NA
CASSRQGNNEQFF	TGTGCCAGCAGTCGACAGGGAAACAATGAGCAGTTCTTC	many	TRBV7-2	TRBJ2-1	TRBD1
CASSRAINYEQYF	TGTGCCAGTAGTAGGGCCATAAACTACGAGCAGTACTTC	few	TRBV19	TRBJ2-7	NA
CASSLTGDQPQHF	TGTGCCAGCAGTTTGACGGGAGATCAGCCCCAGCATTTT	many	TRBV12-3/TRBV12-4	TRBJ1-5	NA
CASSQQAKLGEQFF	TGTGCCAGCAGCCAACAAGCAAAATTGGGTGAGCAGTTCTTC	many	TRBV14	TRBJ2-1	NA
CASKQGAVPGELFF	TGTGCCAGTAAACAGGGGGCGGTCCCCGGGGAGCTGTTTTTT	NA	TRBV28	TRBJ2-2	TRBD1
CASTRGGEAFF	TGTGCCAGCACTCGGGGAGGGGAAGCTTTCTTT	many	TRBV6-2/TRBV6-3	TRBJ1-1	NA
CARPQGGRNYNEQFF	TGCGCCCGACCCCAGGGCGGGAGGAACTACAATGAGCAGTTCTTC	NA	TRBV10-1	TRBJ2-1	TRBD2
CATSREGGAATEAFF	TGTGCCACCAGCAGAGAAGGGGGGGCGGCTACTGAAGCTTTCTTT	few	TRBV15	TRBJ1-1	NA
CASSHSPQDEQFF	TGTGCCAGCAGTCACTCCCCCCAGGATGAGCAGTTCTTC	many	TRBV12-3/TRBV12-4	TRBJ2-1	NA
CASSIGIGELFF	TGTGCCAGTAGTATAGGTATCGGGGAGCTGTTTTTT	few	TRBV19	TRBJ2-2	NA
CASSRDRGNNSPLHF	TGTGCCAGCAGCCGAGACAGGGGGAATAATTCACCCCTCCACTTT	many	TRBV2	TRBJ1-6	TRBD1
CASGGGGTYGYTF	TGTGCCAGCGGGGGAGGGGGGACTTATGGCTACACCTTC	NA	TRBV7-9	TRBJ1-2	NA
CAASLAGVTDTQYF	TGTGCCGCGAGCCTAGCGGGAGTCACAGATACGCAGTATTTT	many	TRBV11-2	TRBJ2-3	TRBD2
CASSLRVGTDTQYF	TGTGCCAGCAGCTTGAGAGTGGGAACCGATACGCAGTATTTT	many	TRBV5-6	TRBJ2-3	NA
CASSFVAYSSYNEQFF	TGTGCCAGTAGTTTTGTAGCGTACAGCTCCTACAATGAGCAGTTCTTC	few	TRBV19	TRBJ2-1	NA
CSARVAGGWEDTQYF	TGCAGTGCTAGAGTAGCGGGAGGGTGGGAAGATACGCAGTATTTT	NA	TRBV20-1	TRBJ2-3	TRBD2
CATSRVWGNQPQHF	TGTGCCACCAGCAGAGTATGGGGAAATCAGCCCCAGCATTTT	many	TRBV15	TRBJ1-5	NA
CASMYVDTQYF	TGTGCCAGCATGTATGTGGATACGCAGTATTTT	few	TRBV6-1	TRBJ2-3	NA
CAWSSPLPSSYEQYF	TGTGCCTGGAGTTCACCCCTCCCGAGCTCCTACGAGCAGTACTTC	NA	TRBV30	TRBJ2-7	NA
CATSDFGTGATSSYNEQFF	TGTGCCACCAGTGATTTTGGGACAGGGGCGACCAGCTCCTACAATGAGCAGTTCTTC	once	TRBV24-1	TRBJ2-1	TRBD1
CASSRTSTGPQHF	TGTGCCAGCAGCAGGACATCAACAGGGCCCCAGCATTTT	many	TRBV11-2	TRBJ1-5	NA
CASSLPKAGHLTDTQYF	TGTGCCAGCAGCTTACCCAAAGCGGGACACCTCACAGATACGCAGTATTTT	many	TRBV11-2	TRBJ2-3	NA
CASSSQAGVTDTQYF	TGTGCCAGCAGTAGCCAAGCGGGAGTCACAGATACGCAGTATTTT	many	TRBV2	TRBJ2-3	TRBD2
CASGRMWEQYF	TGTGCCAGCGGACGTATGTGGGAGCAGTACTTC	many	TRBV6-2/TRBV6-3	TRBJ2-7	NA
CASSFIGPTDTQYF	TGTGCCAGCAGTTTTATAGGGCCCACAGATACGCAGTATTTT	many	TRBV28	TRBJ2-3	NA
CSARSGGPGNTIYF	TGCAGTGCTAGGAGTGGGGGGCCTGGAAACACCATATATTTT	NA	TRBV20-1	TRBJ1-3	NA
CSARQGFYEQYF	TGCAGTGCTAGACAGGGGTTCTACGAGCAGTACTTC	many	TRBV20-1	TRBJ2-7	NA
CASSPTDHSNQPQHF	TGTGCCAGCAGCCCGACAGACCATAGCAATCAGCCCCAGCATTTT	many	TRBV7-8	TRBJ1-5	NA
CASSPRGAGGSGNEQFF	TGTGCCAGCAGTCCCCGGGGGGCGGGAGGGTCTGGGAATGAGCAGTTCTTC	NA	TRBV6-1	TRBJ2-1	TRBD2
CASSSGSSNQPQHF	TGTGCCAGTAGTTCGGGGTCTAGCAATCAGCCCCAGCATTTT	NA	TRBV19	TRBJ1-5	NA